The subject of this entry is one T cell receptor (beta chain). This sample stems from a study of PD-1 blockade in classical Hodgkin lymphoma. Time point indicated: newly diagnosed, previously untreated cHL patient sample. CD4+ T cells were purified from thawed PBMCs by negative selection. Untreated, newly diagnosed classical Hodgkin lymphoma PBMCs were used for comparison. The length of the CDR3 is 16 residues. V trimming: 5 bases; J trimming: 1 base; junction bases outside the gene matches: 9. The germline V gene has CDR1 SGHTA and CDR2 FQGNSA. Measured with immunoSEQ multiplex PCR; TCRdb has only the in-frame clones, and not every one. The sample has fewer than 40,000 clones, approximately 90% seen once.

The chain couples TRBV7-2 to TRBJ2-3; 7 positions agree with TRBD2. Sequences were obtained from CD4+ T cells from blood. The TCR was taken from a human donor with classical Hodgkin lymphoma. CDR3: CASSPKGGSGTDTQYF. CDR3 nucleotide sequence: TGTGCCAGCAGCCCCAAGGGCGGGAGCGGCACAGATACGCAGTATTTT.